The T cell receptor beta chain described here comes from a study of beta chain features in type 1 diabetes. General study results and limits: Sequencing used cDNA, and cells with high TCR expression could therefore be over-represented. Moderate yet significant TCRB CDR3 shortening was seen in Type 1 diabetes patients in all four CD4+ subsets.

As concerns this clone: Its antigen is still unknown.

This CDR3 region has 12 residues. From germline, CDR1 is SQVTM and CDR2 ANQGSEA. Trimming pared 7 bases from V and 2 bases from J, leaving 10 bases between. Purity exceeding 95% was reached by all sorted populations. The entirety of the isolated RNA underwent reverse transcription, so expressed TCRB transcripts were sequenced. Repertoires were generated with immunoSEQ multiplex PCR, while TCRdb's copy carries only in-frame clones and drops some. The sample contains 240,000 or so clones, roughly 14% of which appear only once. The V call is TRBV29-1, the J call TRBJ2-3, with D maybe TRBD1 (5 bases). The sequence was obtained from a man between 25 and 39 years old with type 1 diabetes. The specimen sequenced was naive CD4+ T cells from blood. DNA for the CDR3: TGCAGCGACCTGACAGACACAGATACGCAGTATTTT. Its protein is CSDLTDTDTQYF.